These T cell receptor beta chains were read from a single sample in a study of neurological immune-mediated disorders. TCRdb ran MiXCR on the 5' RACE reads and lists one entry per CDR3 protein. The table includes 80,000 to 95,000 distinct CDR3 sequences, around 3.5% detected once. The sequenced material came from PBMCs. Receptor source: a woman between 45 and 60 years old with multiple sclerosis. Each CDR3 is given with its conserved first and last residue. The D gene is left open where the match is weak. Where a row states a size, it is once, few, many or the class of an expanded clone; other rows omit it.

>TRBV20-1|TRBD2|many|TRBJ2-7
CSALIQRGGFPSSEQYF
TGCAGTGCTCTAATCCAGCGGGGGGGCTTTCCGTCCTCCGAGCAGTACTTC
>TRBV6-5|-|many|TRBJ2-3
CASSVSGRKSNTQYF
TGTGCCAGCAGCGTAAGCGGGCGGAAGAGTAATACGCAGTATTTT
>TRBV12-3/TRBV12-4|-|-|TRBJ2-7
CASSRPSLGTYEQYF
TGTGCCAGCAGTCGCCCCTCCCTGGGGACCTACGAGCAGTACTTC
>TRBV9|TRBD2|many|TRBJ2-7
CASSTSGTHSYEQYF
TGTGCCAGCAGCACCAGCGGGACCCACTCCTACGAGCAGTACTTC
>TRBV2|TRBD2|many|TRBJ2-1
CASSQRAGRYNEQFF
TGTGCCAGCAGTCAGAGAGCGGGGAGATACAATGAGCAGTTCTTC
>TRBV10-3|TRBD2|many|TRBJ2-1
CAIPEPRGGSSYNEQFF
TGTGCCATCCCGGAGCCCCGGGGGGGGAGCTCCTACAATGAGCAGTTCTTC
>TRBV7-9|-|many|TRBJ2-1
CASSLAGGPHNEQFF
TGTGCCAGCAGCTTAGCGGGGGGGCCGCACAATGAGCAGTTCTTC
>TRBV7-2|-|many|TRBJ2-7
CASSLATRDYEQYF
TGTGCCAGCAGCTTAGCGACCAGGGACTACGAGCAGTACTTC
>TRBV27|-|many|TRBJ1-2
CASSPWGGSGGYTF
TGTGCCAGCAGTCCCTGGGGGGGTTCCGGTGGCTACACCTTC
>TRBV15|TRBD1|many|TRBJ2-3
CATSRDRGRLNTQYF
TGTGCCACCAGCAGAGACAGGGGGCGTTTAAATACGCAGTATTTT
>TRBV3-1|-|many|TRBJ2-5
CASSHGETQYF
TGTGCCAGCAGCCATGGGGAGACCCAGTACTTC
>TRBV6-5|-|many|TRBJ1-2
CASSYKGGYGYTF
TGTGCCAGCAGTTACAAGGGAGGGTATGGCTACACCTTC
>TRBV7-2|TRBD2|many|TRBJ2-1
CASSLEGGGPFYNEQFF
TGTGCCAGCAGCCTGGAGGGCGGGGGGCCATTTTACAATGAGCAGTTCTTC
>TRBV20-1|-|many|TRBJ1-4
CSARNGQSEKLFF
TGCAGTGCTAGAAATGGACAGAGTGAAAAACTGTTTTTT
>TRBV29-1|-|many|TRBJ2-7
CSVRDSGWEQYF
TGCAGCGTCCGGGACTCAGGTTGGGAGCAGTACTTC
>TRBV4-3|-|many|TRBJ1-6
CASSQAIVHGNSPLHF
TGCGCCAGCAGCCAAGCAATCGTTCACGGAAATTCACCCCTCCACTTT
>TRBV6-5|TRBD1|many|TRBJ1-1
CASSYSGAWGRGQPEAFF
TGTGCCAGCAGTTACTCGGGAGCTTGGGGCAGGGGGCAGCCTGAAGCTTTCTTT
>TRBV7-2|TRBD2|many|TRBJ2-3
CASSLYTSGRGDTQYF
TGTGCCAGCAGCTTGTATACTAGCGGGAGGGGAGATACGCAGTATTTT
>TRBV12-3/TRBV12-4|-|many|TRBJ2-5
CASSPGREQETQYF
TGTGCCAGCAGCCCCGGGAGAGAACAAGAGACCCAGTACTTC
>TRBV14|-|many|TRBJ2-7
CASSQGGDEQYF
TGTGCCAGCAGCCAAGGAGGGGACGAGCAGTACTTC
>TRBV29-1|-|many|TRBJ2-5
CSARQYSGETQYF
TGCAGCGCCCGCCAATACTCGGGAGAGACCCAGTACTTC
>TRBV25-1|TRBD1|many|TRBJ2-5
CASSEFPGQGPQETQYF
TGTGCCAGCAGTGAATTCCCGGGACAGGGTCCTCAAGAGACCCAGTACTTC
>TRBV6-5|-|many|TRBJ2-7
CASSAGSRPAPYEQYF
TGTGCCAGCAGCGCCGGATCGCGCCCGGCTCCCTACGAGCAGTACTTC
>TRBV7-2|TRBD1|many|TRBJ1-1
CASSAGTGGFGTEAFF
TGTGCCAGCAGCGCCGGGACAGGGGGCTTCGGCACTGAAGCTTTCTTT
>TRBV20-1|-|-|TRBJ1-2
CSARRMSGWDEGLNYGYTF
TGCAGTGCTAGAAGGATGTCAGGGTGGGACGAGGGGCTAAACTATGGCTACACCTTC
>TRBV5-1|TRBD1|many|TRBJ2-5
CASSLGTGFQETQYF
TGCGCCAGCAGCTTGGGGACAGGGTTCCAAGAGACCCAGTACTTC
>TRBV12-3/TRBV12-4|TRBD1|many|TRBJ2-5
CASSLAGGQVRETQYF
TGTGCCAGCAGTTTAGCGGGGGGACAGGTCCGAGAGACCCAGTACTTC
>TRBV7-9|-|many|TRBJ1-1
CASSPRGGRATEAFF
TGTGCCAGCAGCCCACGGGGGGGCAGGGCCACTGAAGCTTTCTTT
>TRBV20-1|TRBD1|many|TRBJ2-7
CSAREPGQGHEQYF
TGCAGTGCTAGAGAGCCGGGACAGGGTCACGAGCAGTACTTC
>TRBV7-9|TRBD1|many|TRBJ1-1
CASSFDRGQGTEAFF
TGTGCCAGCAGCTTCGACAGGGGTCAGGGGACTGAAGCTTTCTTT
>TRBV6-6|TRBD1|many|TRBJ1-4
CASSPGTGGNEKLFF
TGTGCCAGCAGTCCCGGGACAGGGGGTAATGAAAAACTGTTTTTT
>TRBV5-1|-|many|TRBJ2-3
CASSPSRTTDTQYF
TGCGCCAGCAGCCCCAGCAGGACCACAGATACGCAGTATTTT
>TRBV20-1|TRBD1|many|TRBJ2-7
CSARDPGTVYEQYF
TGCAGTGCTAGAGATCCAGGGACAGTCTACGAGCAGTACTTC
>TRBV6-1|-|many|TRBJ2-1
CASSEQASSYNEQFF
TGTGCCAGCAGTGAACAGGCAAGCTCCTACAATGAGCAGTTCTTC
>TRBV7-3|TRBD2|many|TRBJ2-5
CASSLGGGPQETQYF
TGTGCCAGCAGCTTAGGGGGGGGACCCCAAGAGACCCAGTACTTC
>TRBV20-1|-|many|TRBJ2-7
CSATPQGTSSYEQYF
TGCAGTGCTACGCCGCAGGGGACGAGCTCCTACGAGCAGTACTTC